One T cell receptor (beta chain) is described in this entry. Its antigen remains unidentified. The data are from a study of T cells in severe cutaneous drug reactions. Overall study: Enrolled patients had probable or definite SJS/TEN or DRESS per RegiSCAR. Blister fluids or cells and PBMC were collected from patients in acute or recovery stage.

This CDR3 comprises 15 residues. The germline V gene has CDR1 MDHEN and CDR2 SYDVKM. Overall study results and limits: A public TCRbeta CDR3 appeared in all seven CBZ-SJS/TEN blister samples, averaging roughly 15%.

Sequenced patients had Stevens-Johnson syndrome or toxic epidermal necrolysis caused by carbamazepine. Libraries were made by iRepertoire multiplex PCR with TCR subtype-specific primers for bulk and single-cell sequencing. Following a re-call of the multiplex PCR reads, TCRdb has one entry per CDR3 protein and lacks DNA. The listing contains fewer than 7,500 distinct CDR3 sequences. Sequences were obtained from cells from a skin blister. The V call is TRBV28, the J call TRBJ2-7; TCRdb proposes TRBD1, but this gene call is untestable without DNA. The receptor was derived from a human donor with toxic epidermal necrolysis, a severe cutaneous drug reaction. The CDR3 spells CASLPPGSRPYEQYF.